One T cell receptor beta chain is described in this entry. This specimen comes from a study of blood T cell repertoires in COVID-19. As for the study in general: Specimens from acute and convalescent COVID-19 originated in the United States, Italy and Spain. The cDNA or gDNA used as material had been derived from T cells, B-cell-depleted T cells, or PBMCs.

The CDR3 has 15 residues. V was cut by 3 bases and J by 1 base, with 13 bases left in between. Germline V CDR1 and CDR2: SGDLS, YYNGEE. Per the original data handling: How many nucleated cells were present was estimated from reference gene primer amplification. This table comes from immunoSEQ multiplex PCR, and its TCRdb copy is limited to in-frame clones, with some not included. That table supplies the V and J calls and clone size; D and trimming were determined from the DNA. The sample holds roughly 150,000 clones, approximately 93% seen once. Recruited during active infection, patients (from Seattle) were subsequently followed longitudinally.

The rearrangement uses TRBV9 and TRBJ1-2, with D maybe TRBD1 (5 bases). Sequencing was carried out using peripheral blood. This TCR derives from an older woman with COVID-19, enrolled during active disease. CDR3 sequence (DNA): TGTGCCAGCAGCGAAGGCTCAGGGATTAACTATGGCTACACCTTC. Encoded protein: CASSEGSGINYGYTF.